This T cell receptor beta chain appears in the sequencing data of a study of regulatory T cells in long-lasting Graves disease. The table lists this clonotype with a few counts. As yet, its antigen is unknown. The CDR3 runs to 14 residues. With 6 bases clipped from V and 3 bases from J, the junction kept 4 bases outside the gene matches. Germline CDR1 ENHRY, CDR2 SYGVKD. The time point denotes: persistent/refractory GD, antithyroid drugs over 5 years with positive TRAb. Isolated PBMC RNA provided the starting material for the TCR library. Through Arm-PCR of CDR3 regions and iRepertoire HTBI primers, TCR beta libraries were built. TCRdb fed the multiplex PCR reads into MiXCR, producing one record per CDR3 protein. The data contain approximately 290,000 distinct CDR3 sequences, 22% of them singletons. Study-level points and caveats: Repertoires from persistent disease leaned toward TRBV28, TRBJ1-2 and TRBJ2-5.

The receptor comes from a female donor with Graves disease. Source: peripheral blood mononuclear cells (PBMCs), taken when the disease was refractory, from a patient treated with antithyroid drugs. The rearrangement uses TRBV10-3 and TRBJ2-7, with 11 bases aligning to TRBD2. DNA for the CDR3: TGTGCCATCAGAGCCGGGACTAGCGGCTACGAGCAGTACTTC. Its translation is CAIRAGTSGYEQYF.